The next 27 T cell receptor beta chains were all read from a single sample in a study of CD8 T cells in ankylosing spondylitis. TCRdb processed the 5' RACE reads anew with MiXCR; each CDR3 protein has one entry. This sample carries 250,000 to 350,000 distinct CDR3 sequences, approximately 20% of them seen once, and the ten largest clones take 7.5% to 9.5%. Sequencing was done on a sample of blood, either unsorted or a sorted T cell fraction (not recorded which). These receptors were obtained from a male donor with ankylosing spondylitis or in good health (not recorded which).

In DNA form, the CDR3 reads TGTGCCAGCAGAGTAGCGGGGGGGCTTGTGAATGAGCAGTTCTTC. This codes for CASRVAGGLVNEQFF. V is TRBV7-2 and J is TRBJ2-1; 11 bases fit TRBD2. The CDR3 spans 15 residues. Germline trimming cut 6 bases from V and 7 bases from J; bases unmatched to any gene: 8. CDR1 and CDR2 from the germline V gene are SGHTA and FQGNSA.

V and J are TRBV5-1 and TRBJ2-1, with D unresolved. The germline V gene encodes CDR1 SGHRS and CDR2 YFSETQ. There are 15 residues in the CDR3. The ends were cut back, 1 base at V and 0 bases at J, with 8 bases in the middle. The CDR3, as DNA: TGCGCCAGCAGCTTGAGATTAAGCTCCTACAATGAGCAGTTCTTC. This encodes CASSLRLSSYNEQFF.

This chain links TRBV29-1 with TRBJ2-3, with TRBD2 identical over 16 bases. V shed 7 bases, J shed 3 bases, and the junction held 7 bases outside the gene matches. CDR3 length equals 16 residues. CDR1 is SQVTM, CDR2 ANQGSEA, per germline. This CDR3 is CSAGMGLAGGTDTQYF. The CDR3, as DNA: TGCAGCGCTGGGATGGGACTAGCGGGAGGGACAGATACGCAGTATTTT.

A single count supports this clonotype. The genes are TRBV5-8 and TRBJ1-1; 8 bases fit TRBD1. Germline-derived CDR1 and CDR2 are SGHTS and YDEGEE. Unmatched junction bases numbered 9, after V lost 4 bases and J lost 13 bases. The CDR3 is 12 residues long. DNA of the CDR3: TGTGCCAGCAGCCACTGGACAGGGATCGGTTTCTTT. It encodes CASSHWTGIGFF.

This chain uses TRBV12-3 or TRBV12-4 with TRBJ2-2, with 8 nucleotides matching TRBD1. The CDR3 totals 15 residues. The V gene end was trimmed by 6 bases and the J gene end by 5 bases; junction bases not matched to a gene: 8. CDR3 loop: CASSPSDRGTGELFF. The CDR3 DNA is TGTGCCAGCAGCCCATCCGACAGGGGTACCGGGGAGCTGTTTTTT.

This clonotype was seen at least ten times. This chain links TRBV12-3 or TRBV12-4 with TRBJ2-2, with 9 bases fitting TRBD1. The CDR3 runs 19 residues. V lost 6 bases, J lost 5 bases, and 19 bases stayed unmatched. Here the CDR3 reads CASRPTGGAILWSTGELFF. The CDR3 DNA is TGTGCCAGCAGACCTACAGGGGGCGCAATCCTTTGGTCTACCGGGGAGCTGTTTTTT.

Ten or more counts support this clonotype. The CDR3 DNA follows: TGTGCCAGCAGCCAAGGGGGGGACAGTAATCAGCCCCAGCATTTT. This translates into CASSQGGDSNQPQHF. V usage is TRBV3-1 and J usage is TRBJ1-5; 7 bases line up with TRBD1. The CDR3 length is 15 residues. V gave up 1 base and J gave up 4 bases; unmatched junction bases: 4. CDR1 is LGHDT, CDR2 YNNKEL, per germline (reference sequence).

V gene TRBV6-6 combines with J gene TRBJ2-5; D is uncertain. Trimming removed 2 bases from V and 5 bases from J, with 9 bases in between. Germline values: CDR1 MNHNY, CDR2 SVGAGI (reference sequence). The length of the CDR3 is 13 residues. CDR3 in DNA: TGTGCCAGCAGTTACCCTCTCACTGAGACCCAGTACTTC. It is translated as CASSYPLTETQYF.

This clonotype was found many times. The rearrangement links TRBV6-1 to TRBJ2-1; a possible D gene is TRBD1 (5 bases). V gave up 6 bases and J gave up 0 bases, with 18 bases separating them. In germline, CDR1 is MNHNS, CDR2 SASEGT. CDR3 size: 17 residues. CDR3 DNA: TGTGCCAGCAGCCGATTCATACAGGAGAGCTCCTACAATGAGCAGTTCTTC. Amino acids: CASSRFIQESSYNEQFF.

This chain connects TRBV12-3 or TRBV12-4 to TRBJ2-4; 10 nucleotides match TRBD2. Trimming took 6 bases from V and 7 from J; bases not matched to a gene: 12. This CDR3 is built from 16 residues. The CDR3: CASSPLGLAGVNIQYF. The CDR3 nucleotides read TGTGCCAGCAGCCCCCTAGGGCTAGCGGGGGTGAACATTCAGTACTTC.

The rearrangement uses TRBV18 and TRBJ2-3; TRBD2 agrees at 8 bases. J lost 5 bases, V lost 3 bases, and 7 bases had no gene match. CDR1 is KGHSH, CDR2 LQKENI, per germline. This CDR3 comprises 15 residues. CDR3 sequence (DNA): TGTGCCAGCTCACCGCGGACTAGCTTTCAAGATACGCAGTATTTT. It codes for CASSPRTSFQDTQYF.

The chain combines TRBV5-1 with TRBJ2-3, with 9 bases matching TRBD1. CDR1 SGHRS and CDR2 YFSETQ come from the germline V gene. Trimming at V came to 4 bases and at J to 0 bases, leaving 9 bases not matched to a gene. The CDR3 runs 17 residues. In DNA form, the CDR3 reads TGCGCCAGCAGCCTAACAGGGGGCCGTGCTAGCACAGATACGCAGTATTTT. Translated, it gives CASSLTGGRASTDTQYF.

This clonotype was detected only a few times. The chain joins TRBV12-3 or TRBV12-4 to TRBJ2-1; D is ambiguous. V shed 0 bases and J shed 10 bases, with 7 bases lying between them. The CDR3 has 12 amino acids. CDR3 sequence: CASSLALTEQFF. CDR3 sequence (DNA): TGTGCCAGCAGTTTAGCGCTGACGGAGCAGTTCTTC.

The chain links TRBV5-1 to TRBJ1-2; 9 positions match TRBD1. Germline V gene data show CDR1 as SGHRS and CDR2 as YFSETQ. The CDR3 runs 14 residues. Trimming at V came to 2 bases and at J to 3 bases, leaving 2 bases not matched to a gene. The CDR3 bases are TGCGCCAGCAGCTTCGGGACAGGGCACTATGGCTACACCTTC. Protein product: CASSFGTGHYGYTF.

The rearrangement uses TRBV3-1 and TRBJ1-2; D not resolved. Trimming took off 10 bases at V and 8 bases at J, with 20 bases between the two ends. CDR1 is LGHDT, CDR2 YNNKEL, per germline (reference sequence). The CDR3 runs to 13 residues. The CDR3 spells CATQGPGHGGYTF. The DNA of the CDR3 is TGTGCCACGCAAGGCCCGGGCCACGGAGGCTACACCTTC.

This clonotype was found a few times. The chain carries TRBV6-5 and TRBJ1-5, with D maybe TRBD1 (5 bases). Per the germline V gene, CDR1 is MNHEY and CDR2 is SVGAGI. V was cut by 5 bases and J by 6 bases, with 11 bases left in between. The CDR3 has 13 residues. The CDR3 sequence: CASSTRDGQPQHF. The CDR3 nucleotides read TGTGCCAGCAGTACTAGGGACGGTCAGCCCCAGCATTTT.

This clonotype has only a few counts. The rearrangement links TRBV12-3 or TRBV12-4 to TRBJ1-1; 7 bases fit TRBD1. After removal of 8 bases from V and 2 bases from J, the junction contained 5 bases not matched to a gene. There are 13 residues in the CDR3. The CDR3 DNA is TGTGCCAGCGATGAGGGGGCAAACACTGAAGCTTTCTTT. Translated, it gives CASDEGANTEAFF.

The chain combines TRBV20-1 with TRBJ1-5; no reliable D call. The CDR3 runs 15 residues. Germline V gene data show CDR1 as DFQATT and CDR2 as SNEGSKA (reference sequence). V lost 0 bases and J 0 bases, leaving 9 bases between the germline ends. The DNA for the CDR3 is TGCAGTGCTAGAGAGACACAGATTAGCAATCAGCCCCAGCATTTT. It translates to CSARETQISNQPQHF.

The chain recombines TRBV20-1 with TRBJ1-1; 8 nucleotides align to TRBD1. Germline V gene sequence: CDR1 DFQATT, CDR2 SNEGSKA (reference sequence). The trim removed 3 bases at V and 2 bases at J, leaving 5 bases unmatched. The CDR3 runs 14 residues. As DNA, the CDR3 is TGCAGTGCTAGCCCGGGACAGGCCAACACTGAAGCTTTCTTT. Protein product: CSASPGQANTEAFF.

The V gene is TRBV27, the J gene TRBJ1-1; 10 bases fit TRBD1. Germline V gene sequence: CDR1 MNHEY, CDR2 SMNVEV (reference sequence). The CDR3 is 15 residues long. Trimming removed 5 bases from V and 4 bases from J; junction bases left unmatched: 7. CDR3 sequence reads: CASSPRTGGSTEAFF. Written as DNA, the CDR3 is TGTGCCAGCAGTCCCCGGACAGGGGGAAGCACTGAAGCTTTCTTT.

The table lists this clonotype with many counts. The chain has TRBV29-1 and TRBJ1-2, with D perhaps TRBD1 (6 bases). The CDR3 has 15 amino acids. In germline, CDR1 is SQVTM, CDR2 ANQGSEA. V lost 4 bases and J lost 5, with 20 bases in between. CDR3 region: CSVGGSQGIGYGYTF. The CDR3, as DNA: TGCAGCGTTGGAGGATCCCAGGGGATAGGGTATGGCTACACCTTC.

This clonotype has at least ten counts. The chain recombines TRBV27 with TRBJ1-1; tentatively, D is TRBD1 (5 bases). The CDR3 consists of 13 residues. The V gene's germline CDR1 is MNHEY and CDR2 SMNVEV (reference sequence). Trimming took 5 bases from V and 3 from J, leaving 10 bases between them. CDR3 amino acids: CASSPAGDTEAFF. The CDR3 nucleotides are TGTGCCAGCAGTCCGGCGGGGGACACTGAAGCTTTCTTT.

The chain uses TRBV6-1 and TRBJ1-4; the D gene is possibly TRBD1 (6 bases). Germline V lookup: CDR1 MNHNS, CDR2 SASEGT. Trimming removed 8 bases from V and 3 bases from J, with 16 bases in between. This CDR3 spans 15 amino acids. The CDR3 DNA sequence: TGTGCCAGCTTAAAGGGGGGACCCGCTAATGAAAAACTGTTTTTT. Protein: CASLKGGPANEKLFF.

This clonotype was observed a few times. The chain employs TRBV5-6 and TRBJ1-6, with D possibly being TRBD1 (5 bases). From germline, CDR1 is SGHDT and CDR2 YYEEEE. The CDR3 has 14 residues. Trimming stripped 4 bases from V and 5 bases from J, with 10 bases between. CDR3 in DNA: TGTGCCAGCAGCGGGGGGGTGGATAATTCACCCCTCCACTTT. This gives the protein CASSGGVDNSPLHF.

On this clonotype: One end of the junction varies from germline; a read error may be responsible. This sequence joins TRBV20-1 and TRBJ1-3; perhaps TRBD1 as D (5 bases). The germline V gene has CDR1 DFQATT and CDR2 SNEGSKA (reference sequence). The CDR3 has 15 residues. The CDR3: CNARDLQGAGNTIYF. For the CDR3, the DNA is TGCAATGCTAGAGATCTCCAGGGTGCTGGAAACACCATATATTTT.

The chain joins TRBV28 to TRBJ2-1, with D uncertain. Germline V gene sequence: CDR1 MDHEN, CDR2 SYDVKM. The V and J ends lost 1 base and 9 bases respectively, with 10 bases between them. This CDR3 region has 13 residues. CDR3 sequence (DNA): TGTGCCAGCAGTTTATTGGAGCAGAGTGAGCAGTTCTTC. Its protein product is CASSLLEQSEQFF.

This sequence joins TRBV20-1 and TRBJ1-6; TRBD1 might be the D (5 bases). The CDR3 runs to 16 residues. V lost 0 bases and J 7 bases, leaving 16 bases between the germline ends. Germline-derived CDR1 and CDR2 are DFQATT and SNEGSKA (reference sequence). The CDR3 is CSAREPTGTGNSPLHF. The CDR3 DNA is TGCAGTGCTAGAGAACCGACCGGGACGGGAAATTCACCCCTCCACTTT.